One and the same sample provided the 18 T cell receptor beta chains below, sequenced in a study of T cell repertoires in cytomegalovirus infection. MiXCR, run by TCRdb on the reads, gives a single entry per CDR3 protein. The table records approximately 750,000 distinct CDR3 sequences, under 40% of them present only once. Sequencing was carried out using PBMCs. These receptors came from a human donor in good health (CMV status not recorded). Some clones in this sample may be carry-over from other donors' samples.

CDR3 sequence: CASSLVDDSNQPQHF. As DNA, the CDR3 is TGTGCCAGCAGCTTGGTCGACGATAGCAATCAGCCCCAGCATTTT. The J gene is TRBJ1-5, the V gene TRBV7-8; the D is unclear. The CDR3 runs to 15 residues. Germline assignment: CDR1 SGHVS and CDR2 FQNEAQ. V lost 3 bases to trimming and J lost 0 bases, with 9 bases between them.

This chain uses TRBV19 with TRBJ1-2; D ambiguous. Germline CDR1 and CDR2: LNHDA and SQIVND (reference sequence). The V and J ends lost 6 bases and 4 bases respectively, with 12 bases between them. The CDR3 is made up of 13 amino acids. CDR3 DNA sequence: TGTGCCAGTAGGGTTCCCGGGAGCTATGGCTACACCTTC. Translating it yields CASRVPGSYGYTF.

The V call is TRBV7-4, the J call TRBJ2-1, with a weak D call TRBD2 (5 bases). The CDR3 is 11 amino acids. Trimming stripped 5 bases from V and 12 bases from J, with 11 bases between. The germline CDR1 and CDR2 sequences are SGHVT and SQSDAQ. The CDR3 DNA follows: TGTGCCAGCAGCCCGGACTGGGTGCAGTTCTTC. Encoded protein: CASSPDWVQFF.

The CDR3: CATSRDITRGSHEQFF. DNA of the CDR3: TGTGCCACCAGCAGAGATATAACAAGGGGGAGCCATGAGCAGTTCTTC. The genes are TRBV15 and TRBJ2-1; weak D call: TRBD1 (6 bases). Germline V lookup: CDR1 LNHNV, CDR2 YYDKDF (reference sequence). This CDR3 comprises 16 residues. Trimming removed 0 bases from V and 8 bases from J, with 17 bases in between. Filled out from reference TRBV15 and TRBJ2-1, the complete variable domain reads DAMVIQNPRYQVTQFGKPVTLSCSQTLNHNVMYWYQQKSSQAPKLLFHYYDKDFNNEADTPDNFQSRRPNTSFCFLDIRSPGLGDTAMYLCATSRDITRGSHEQFFGPGTRLTVL.

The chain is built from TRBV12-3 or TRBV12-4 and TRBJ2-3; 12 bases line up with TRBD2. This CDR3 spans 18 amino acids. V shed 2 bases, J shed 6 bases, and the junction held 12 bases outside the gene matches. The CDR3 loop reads CASSLNPLAGGAGDTQYF. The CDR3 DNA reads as TGTGCCAGCAGTTTAAACCCTCTAGCGGGAGGGGCGGGGGATACGCAGTATTTT.

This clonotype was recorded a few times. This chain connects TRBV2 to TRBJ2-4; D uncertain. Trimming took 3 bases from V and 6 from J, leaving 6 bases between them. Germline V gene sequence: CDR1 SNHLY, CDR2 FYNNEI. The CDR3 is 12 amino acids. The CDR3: CASSDLRNIQYF. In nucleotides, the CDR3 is TGTGCCAGCAGTGATCTTAGAAACATTCAGTACTTC.

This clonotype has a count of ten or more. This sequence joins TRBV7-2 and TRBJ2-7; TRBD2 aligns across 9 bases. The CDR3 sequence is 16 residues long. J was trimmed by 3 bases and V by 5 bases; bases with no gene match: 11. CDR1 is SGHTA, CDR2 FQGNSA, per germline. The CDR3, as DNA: TGTGCCAGCAGCCCACAGAGCGGGAGGCTTAACTACGAGCAGTACTTC. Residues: CASSPQSGRLNYEQYF.

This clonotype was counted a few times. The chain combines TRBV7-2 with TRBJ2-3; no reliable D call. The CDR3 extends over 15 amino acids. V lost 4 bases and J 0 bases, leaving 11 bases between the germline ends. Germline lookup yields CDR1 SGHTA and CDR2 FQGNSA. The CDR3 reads CASSSRLGSTDTQYF. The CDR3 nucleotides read TGTGCCAGCAGCTCCAGACTGGGGAGCACAGATACGCAGTATTTT.

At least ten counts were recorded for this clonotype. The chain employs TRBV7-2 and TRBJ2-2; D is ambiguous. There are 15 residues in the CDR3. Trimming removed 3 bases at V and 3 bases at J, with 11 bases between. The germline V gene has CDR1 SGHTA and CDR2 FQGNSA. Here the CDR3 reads CASSFQVRDTGELFF. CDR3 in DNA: TGTGCCAGCAGCTTCCAGGTTCGCGACACCGGGGAGCTGTTTTTT.

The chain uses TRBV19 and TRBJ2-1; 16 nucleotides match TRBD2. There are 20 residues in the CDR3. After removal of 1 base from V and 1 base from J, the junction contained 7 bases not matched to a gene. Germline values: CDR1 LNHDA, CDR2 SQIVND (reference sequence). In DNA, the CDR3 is TGTGCCAGTAGTATAGGAGGGACTAGCGGGAGGGCCTGGTCCTACAATGAGCAGTTCTTC. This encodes CASSIGGTSGRAWSYNEQFF.

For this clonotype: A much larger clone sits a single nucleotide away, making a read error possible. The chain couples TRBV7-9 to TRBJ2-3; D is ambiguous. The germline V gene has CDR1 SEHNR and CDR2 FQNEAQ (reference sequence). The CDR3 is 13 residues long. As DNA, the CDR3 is TGTGCCAGAAGCTTAAGGGTCACAGATACGCAGTATTTT. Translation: CARSLRVTDTQYF.

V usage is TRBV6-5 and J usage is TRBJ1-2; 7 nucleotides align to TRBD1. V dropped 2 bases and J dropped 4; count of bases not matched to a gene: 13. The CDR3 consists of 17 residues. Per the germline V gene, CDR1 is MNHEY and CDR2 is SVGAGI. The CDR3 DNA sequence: TGTGCCAGCAGTTACCGCAAGGGAGGGGGCGCGGTCTATGGCTACACCTTC. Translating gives CASSYRKGGGAVYGYTF.

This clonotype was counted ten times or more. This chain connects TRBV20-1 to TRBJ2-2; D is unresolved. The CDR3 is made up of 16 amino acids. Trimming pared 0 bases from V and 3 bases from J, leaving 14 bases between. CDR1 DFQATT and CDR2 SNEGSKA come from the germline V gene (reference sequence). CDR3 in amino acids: CSARDPLRRDTGELFF. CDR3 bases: TGCAGTGCTAGAGATCCTTTACGTAGGGACACCGGGGAGCTGTTTTTT.

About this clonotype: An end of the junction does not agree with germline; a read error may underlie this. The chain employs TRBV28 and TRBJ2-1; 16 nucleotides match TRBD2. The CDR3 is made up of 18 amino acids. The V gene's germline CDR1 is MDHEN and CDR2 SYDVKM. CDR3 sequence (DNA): TGTACCAGCAGTTCCTATGGGGGGACTAGCGGGAGGGTGGGTGAGCAGTTCTTC. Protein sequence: CTSSSYGGTSGRVGEQFF. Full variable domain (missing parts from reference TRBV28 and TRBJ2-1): DVKVTQSSRYLVKRTGEKVFLECVQDMDHENMFWYRQDPGLGLRLIYFSYDVKMKEKGDIPEGYSVSREKKERFSLILESASTNQTSMYLCTSSSYGGTSGRVGEQFFGPGTRLTVL.

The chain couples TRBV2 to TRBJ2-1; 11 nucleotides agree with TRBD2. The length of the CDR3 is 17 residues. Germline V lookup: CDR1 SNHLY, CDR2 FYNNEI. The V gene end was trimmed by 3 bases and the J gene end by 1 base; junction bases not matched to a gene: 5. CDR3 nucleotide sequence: TGTGCCAGCAGTGATAGTAGCGGGAGGGCATCCTACAATGAGCAGTTCTTC. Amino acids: CASSDSSGRASYNEQFF.

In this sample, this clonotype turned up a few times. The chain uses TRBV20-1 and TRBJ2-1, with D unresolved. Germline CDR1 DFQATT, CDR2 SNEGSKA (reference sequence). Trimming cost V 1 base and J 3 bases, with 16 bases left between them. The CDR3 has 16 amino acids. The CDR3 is CSARVKGPRHYNEQFF. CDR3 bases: TGCAGTGCTAGAGTGAAGGGTCCGAGGCACTACAATGAGCAGTTCTTC.

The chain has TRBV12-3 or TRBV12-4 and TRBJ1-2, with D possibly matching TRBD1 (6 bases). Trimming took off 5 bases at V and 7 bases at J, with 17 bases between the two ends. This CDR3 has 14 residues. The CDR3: CASSPGQLGVGYTF. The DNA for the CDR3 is TGTGCCAGCAGTCCCGGACAGCTCGGGGTTGGCTACACCTTC.

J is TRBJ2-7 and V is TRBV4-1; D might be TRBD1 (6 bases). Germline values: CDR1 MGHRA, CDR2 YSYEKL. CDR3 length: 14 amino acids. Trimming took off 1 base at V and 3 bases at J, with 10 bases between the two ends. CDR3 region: CASSQVPGDYEQYF. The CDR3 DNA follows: TGCGCCAGCAGCCAAGTGCCAGGGGACTACGAGCAGTACTTC.